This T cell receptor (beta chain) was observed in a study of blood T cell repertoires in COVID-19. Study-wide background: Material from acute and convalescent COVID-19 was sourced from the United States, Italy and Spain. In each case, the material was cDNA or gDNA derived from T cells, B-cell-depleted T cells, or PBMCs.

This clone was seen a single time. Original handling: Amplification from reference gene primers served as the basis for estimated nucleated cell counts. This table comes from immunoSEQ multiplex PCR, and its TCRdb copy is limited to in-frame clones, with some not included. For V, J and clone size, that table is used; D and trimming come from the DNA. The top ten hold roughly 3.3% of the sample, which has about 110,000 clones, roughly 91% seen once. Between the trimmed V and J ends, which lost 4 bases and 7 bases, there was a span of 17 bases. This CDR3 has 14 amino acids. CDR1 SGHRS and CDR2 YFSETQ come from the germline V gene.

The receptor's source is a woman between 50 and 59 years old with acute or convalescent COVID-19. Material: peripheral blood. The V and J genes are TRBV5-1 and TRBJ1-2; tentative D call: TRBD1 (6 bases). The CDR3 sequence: CASSDGTGITGYTF. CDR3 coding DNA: TGCGCCAGCAGCGACGGCACAGGGATTACTGGCTACACCTTC.